Below, 27 T cell receptor beta chains from the same sample are listed, as sequenced in a study of blood T cell repertoires in COVID-19. Generated by immunoSEQ multiplex PCR, the TCRdb table keeps only in-frame clones and is missing some. The profile covers around 58,000 clones, with over 75% appearing a single time and 13% to 15% taken by the ten largest. Sequencing was done on a sample of peripheral blood. These receptors originate from a human donor with active COVID-19. The donor label of this sample is uncertain.

The chain uses TRBV6-2 or TRBV6-3 and TRBJ1-2, with D tentatively TRBD1 (5 bases). This CDR3 has 15 amino acids. Looked up from germline, CDR1 is MNHEY and CDR2 is SVGEGT. Trimming took off 2 bases at V and 2 bases at J, with 12 bases between the two ends. The CDR3 nucleotides read TGTGCCAGCAGTTACGATGGGCAGGGAAACTATGGCTACACCTTC. As protein: CASSYDGQGNYGYTF.

This chain connects TRBV5-4 to TRBJ2-5, with D possibly being TRBD1 (5 bases). CDR1 and CDR2 (germline): SGHNT, YYREEE (reference sequence). This CDR3 is built from 15 residues. The germline V and J ends were trimmed by 4 bases and 3 bases, with 16 bases remaining between them. In DNA, the CDR3 is TGTGCCAGCAGCATCCTATGGGGCCGGAAAGAGACCCAGTACTTC. This codes for CASSILWGRKETQYF.

The J gene is TRBJ1-1, the V gene TRBV24-1; possibly TRBD1 for D (5 bases). Trimming stripped 11 bases from V and 1 base from J, with 7 bases between. The germline V gene has CDR1 KGHDR and CDR2 SFDVKD. The length of the CDR3 is 11 residues. The CDR3 loop is CARRGNTEAFF. DNA of the CDR3: TGTGCCAGAAGGGGGAACACTGAAGCTTTCTTT.

This clone occurred once. The chain has TRBV3-1 (or the pseudogene TRBV3-2) and TRBJ2-6; TRBD1 aligns across 7 bases. The CDR3 runs to 17 residues. Germline trimming cut 2 bases from V and 2 bases from J; bases unmatched to any gene: 6. The germline V gene has CDR1 LGHDT and CDR2 YNNKEL (reference sequence). CDR3 sequence: CASSQYRGPTGANVLTF. Here the CDR3 DNA reads TGTGCCAGCAGCCAATACAGGGGCCCCACTGGGGCCAACGTCCTGACTTTC.

This clone turned up a few times. V is TRBV21-1 and J is TRBJ2-7; no DNA check was done on the table's D call, TRBD2. TRBV21-1 is labeled a pseudogene. The CDR3 covers 13 residues. The CDR3 here is CASALEMPYEQYV. In DNA form, the CDR3 reads TGTGCCAGCGCCTTAGAGATGCCCTACGAGCAGTACGTC.

The J gene is TRBJ1-1, the V gene TRBV28, with D possibly matching TRBD1 (6 bases). The ends were cut back, 4 bases at V and 4 bases at J, with 13 bases in the middle. Germline CDR1 MDHEN, CDR2 SYDVKM. The length of the CDR3 is 14 residues. DNA for the CDR3: TGTGCCAGCAGTTACCACAGGGCGGCCACTGAAGCTTTCTTT. Translating it yields CASSYHRAATEAFF.

The chain couples TRBV6-5 to TRBJ1-3; unclear D gene. Trimming removed 8 bases from V and 4 bases from J, with 6 bases in between. The CDR3 consists of 11 residues. Germline V gene sequence: CDR1 MNHEY, CDR2 SVGAGI. The CDR3 sequence: CASEEGNTIYF. In nucleotides, the CDR3 is TGTGCCAGCGAGGAAGGAAACACCATATATTTT.

The chain employs TRBV5-6 and TRBJ1-2, with a possible D match to TRBD1 (6 bases). This CDR3 is 13 amino acids long. The ends were cut back, 1 base at V and 8 bases at J, with 12 bases in the middle. Germline CDR1 SGHDT, CDR2 YYEEEE. The CDR3 sequence is CASSLTGNEGYTF. CDR3 nucleotide sequence: TGTGCCAGCAGCTTGACAGGGAATGAGGGCTACACCTTC.

This clone was seen more than once but under ten times. The rearrangement joins TRBV5-5 to TRBJ1-5; D is undetermined. The germline CDR1 and CDR2 sequences are SGHKS and YYEKEE (reference sequence). Deletions cut 4 bases from V and 7 bases from J, with 12 bases between. The CDR3 covers 13 residues. CDR3 region: CASSATREQPQHF. In DNA form, the CDR3 reads TGTGCCAGCAGCGCGACGAGGGAACAGCCCCAGCATTTT.

Only one count was recorded for this clone. The gene calls are TRBV6-5 and TRBJ2-7; D ambiguous. V was clipped by 6 bases and J by 2 bases, with 11 bases between them. Germline V lookup: CDR1 MNHEY, CDR2 SVGAGI. This CDR3 has 13 amino acids. CDR3 in amino acids: CASRQSFAYEQYF. CDR3 in DNA: TGTGCCAGCAGACAGTCCTTCGCCTACGAGCAGTACTTC.

V is TRBV18 and J is TRBJ1-5; 9 bases align to TRBD1. Germline lookup yields CDR1 KGHSH and CDR2 LQKENI. J gave up 0 bases and V 5 bases, and 2 bases lay outside the gene matches. There are 15 residues in the CDR3. CDR3 coding DNA: TGTGCCAGCTCAAGGACAGGGGTTAGCAATCAGCCCCAGCATTTT. This sequence encodes CASSRTGVSNQPQHF.

This chain's CDR3 is CASSLVGGGATDTQYF. DNA of the CDR3: TGCGCCAGCAGCTTGGTAGGCGGGGGGGCCACAGATACGCAGTATTTT. The chain is built from TRBV5-1 and TRBJ2-3, with TRBD2 matching over 9 bases. Germline CDR1 SGHRS, CDR2 YFSETQ. The CDR3 contains 16 residues. J was trimmed by 2 bases and V by 0 bases; bases with no gene match: 4.

The chain carries TRBV27 and TRBJ2-7, with TRBD2 matching over 13 bases. V lost 5 bases, J lost 4 bases, and 5 bases stayed unmatched. Germline V lookup: CDR1 MNHEY, CDR2 SMNVEV (reference sequence). The CDR3 is 15 amino acids. CDR3 protein: CASSLRTSGSYEQYF. The CDR3 nucleotides read TGTGCCAGCAGTCTAAGGACTAGCGGGAGTTACGAGCAGTACTTC.

The DNA of the CDR3 is TGTGCCAGCAGTTACTCGTTCGGGGTCCCCCCCTACGAGCAGTACTTC. It specifies CASSYSFGVPPYEQYF. The chain is built from TRBV6-2 or TRBV6-3 and TRBJ2-7; possibly TRBD2 for D (5 bases). There are 16 residues in the CDR3. In germline, CDR1 is MNHEY, CDR2 SVGEGT. The V gene lost 0 bases and the J gene lost 2 bases, with 14 bases spanning the gap.

This chain links TRBV10-3 with TRBJ1-1, with 8 nucleotides matching TRBD1. Germline CDR1 reads ENHRY; CDR2 reads SYGVKD. V was clipped by 3 bases and J by 7 bases; unmatched bases: 7. This CDR3 comprises 14 residues. The CDR3 sequence: CAISDPSGGLEAFF. CDR3 nucleotide sequence: TGTGCCATCAGTGATCCGTCAGGGGGCCTTGAAGCTTTCTTT.

This chain joins TRBV9 and TRBJ2-1, with TRBD2 as a possible D gene (6 bases). Germline assignment: CDR1 SGDLS and CDR2 YYNGEE. Trimming stripped 0 bases from V and 6 bases from J, with 13 bases between. The CDR3 runs 15 residues. In DNA form, the CDR3 reads TGTGCCAGCAGCGTAGGTAACCGGCGGGGCAATGAGCAGTTCTTC. Encoded protein: CASSVGNRRGNEQFF.

J is TRBJ2-1 and V is TRBV12-5; 9 positions match TRBD1. V lost 5 bases and J lost 0; bases outside the gene matches: 5. The CDR3 runs 16 residues. The germline gives CDR1 LGHNT, CDR2 FRNRAP. The CDR3 protein is CASGGTGWVSYNEQFF. The CDR3 DNA reads TGTGCTAGTGGTGGGACAGGGTGGGTCTCCTACAATGAGCAGTTCTTC.

The chain employs TRBV28 and TRBJ1-1; the D gene is possibly TRBD1 (5 bases). Trimming cost V 6 bases and J 1 base, with 18 bases left between them. Germline CDR1 is MDHEN and CDR2 is SYDVKM. This CDR3 comprises 16 residues. The CDR3 here is CASRDRAGRGNTEAFF. CDR3 DNA: TGTGCCAGCAGAGACAGAGCAGGGCGGGGGAACACTGAAGCTTTCTTT.

The table lists this clone with a few counts. The chain joins TRBV5-6 to TRBJ1-5; the match to TRBD1 covers 7 bases. Unmatched junction bases numbered 14, after V lost 0 bases and J lost 11 bases. This CDR3 has 16 amino acids. From germline, CDR1 is SGHDT and CDR2 YYEEEE. The DNA of the CDR3 is TGTGCCAGCAGCTTGGAGGGGACAGTCCCGAAGGAGGCCCAGCATTTT. It yields the protein CASSLEGTVPKEAQHF.

As to this clone: This same CDR3 is encoded by further DNA sequences in the sample. The chain joins TRBV29-1 to TRBJ1-5; 7 bases fit TRBD1. Looked up from germline, CDR1 is SQVTM and CDR2 is ANQGSEA. The length of the CDR3 is 13 residues. V lost 6 bases, J lost 3 bases, and 5 bases stayed unmatched. The CDR3 protein is CSVTTGVNQPQHF. The DNA of the CDR3 is TGCAGCGTGACAACAGGGGTCAATCAGCCCCAGCATTTT.

This clone was detected once. The rearrangement links TRBV28 to TRBJ2-7, with 7 bases identical to TRBD1. The CDR3 totals 15 residues. Per the germline V gene, CDR1 is MDHEN and CDR2 is SYDVKM. The J segment lost 4 bases and the V segment lost 5 bases, leaving 11 bases of the junction unmatched. In nucleotides, the CDR3 is TGTGCCAGCAGTGGCCCGGGACAGAATTCTTACGAGCAGTACTTC. It is translated as CASSGPGQNSYEQYF. The variable domain in full, completed from reference TRBV28 and TRBJ2-7, reads DVKVTQSSRYLVKRTGEKVFLECVQDMDHENMFWYRQDPGLGLRLIYFSYDVKMKEKGDIPEGYSVSREKKERFSLILESASTNQTSMYLCASSGPGQNSYEQYFGPGTRLTVT.

The gene calls are TRBV19 and TRBJ2-1; 14 positions match TRBD2. CDR1 and CDR2 (germline): LNHDA, SQIVND (reference sequence). The CDR3 covers 15 residues. J lost 3 bases, V lost 8 bases, and 3 bases had no gene match. The CDR3 is CASGTSGRVYNEQFF. The CDR3 DNA follows: TGTGCCAGTGGGACTAGCGGGAGAGTCTACAATGAGCAGTTCTTC.

This clone was seen only once. The chain links TRBV10-3 to TRBJ2-1; D perhaps matches TRBD2 (6 bases). V was cut by 8 bases and J by 3 bases, with 14 bases left in between. The CDR3 has 14 residues. From germline, CDR1 is ENHRY and CDR2 SYGVKD. The CDR3 protein is CAIQSAGIYNEQFF. The CDR3 nucleotides are TGTGCCATCCAGTCTGCGGGGATCTACAATGAGCAGTTCTTC.

The rearrangement links TRBV9 to TRBJ2-1; TRBD2 agrees at 9 bases. CDR1 is SGDLS and CDR2 is YYNGEE in the germline V gene. The CDR3 totals 15 residues. V shed 4 bases, J shed 7 bases, and the junction held 9 bases outside the gene matches. In DNA form, the CDR3 reads TGTGCCAGCAGCCCGGCTAGCGGGGTTTATAATGAGCAGTTCTTC. It specifies CASSPASGVYNEQFF. Combining the CDR3 with reference TRBV9 and TRBJ2-1 gives the whole variable domain DSGVTQTPKHLITATGQRVTLRCSPRSGDLSVYWYQQSLDQGLQFLIQYYNGEERAKGNILERFSAQQFPDLHSELNLSSLELGDSALYFCASSPASGVYNEQFFGPGTRLTVL.

The chain is built from TRBV9 and TRBJ2-3; 8 bases are shared with TRBD2. The CDR3 covers 15 residues. The ends lost 2 bases at V and 0 bases at J; junction bases unmatched: 2. CDR1 and CDR2 (germline): SGDLS, YYNGEE. The CDR3 spells CASSVLAGSTDTQYF. The DNA for the CDR3 is TGTGCCAGCAGCGTCCTAGCGGGTAGCACAGATACGCAGTATTTT.

The chain has TRBV3-1 (or the pseudogene TRBV3-2) and TRBJ2-7, with TRBD2 matching 8 bases. This CDR3 has 14 amino acids. Germline CDR1 is LGHDT and CDR2 is YNNKEL (reference sequence). The V gene end was trimmed by 6 bases and the J gene end by 5 bases; junction bases not matched to a gene: 9. CDR3 residues: CASRGAGGIHEQYF. The CDR3 DNA is TGTGCCAGCAGGGGCGCGGGAGGAATACACGAGCAGTACTTC.

The chain has TRBV6-2 or TRBV6-3 and TRBJ1-5; TRBD1 matches at 7 bases. This CDR3 comprises 16 residues. CDR1 and CDR2 (germline): MNHEY, SVGEGT. The junction had 10 bases not matched to a gene; V was cut back by 4 bases and J by 4 bases. The CDR3 bases are TGTGCCAGCAGTTTAGCCCTGGGACAGCCGAATCAGCCCCAGCATTTT. This codes for CASSLALGQPNQPQHF.